Here is one TCR beta chain with its context. What it binds is not known. Produced via immunoSEQ multiplex PCR; TCRdb's table is partial and in-frame only. The sample has roughly 4,100 clones, 70% to 80% seen once. The sample belongs to a study of immune cell composition in non-small cell lung cancer. Broader study findings: Tumour TCR-beta clonality showed no significant link to smoking pack-years. Lung adenocarcinomas had lower top 10 clone scores and clonality than squamous tumours. Adenocarcinomas with higher top tumour-associated clone frequency had more reactive TILs. Squamous carcinomas (75%) more often had tumour-associated clones >0.5% than adenocarcinomas (around 35%).

The CDR3 spans 13 residues. V shed 5 bases, J shed 9 bases, and the junction held 6 bases outside the gene matches. Germline CDR1 SGHTA, CDR2 FQGTGA. The V call is TRBV7-3, the J call TRBJ2-2, with 7 bases that match TRBD2. Sequenced material: lung tumor tissue. The TCR originated in a human donor with non-small cell lung cancer. Here the CDR3 DNA reads TGTGCCAGCAGCCCCCTCGGGGGGTGGGAGCTGTTTTTT. This translates into CASSPLGGWELFF.